This T cell receptor (beta chain) appears in the sequencing data of a study of response to subunit inactivated influenza vaccine. Germline CDR1 reads KGHDR; CDR2 reads SFDVKD. J was trimmed by 4 bases and V by 4 bases; bases with no gene match: 10. This CDR3 is built from 16 residues. Study-level results: The authors put forward the suggestion that each seasonal influenza vaccination may bring in only a limited number of new T cells.

One entry per CDR3 protein, called by TCRdb with MiXCR from the RT-PCR reads. The sample carries roughly 760,000 distinct CDR3 sequences, 21% recorded once. This clonotype was observed a handful of times. Its antigen is unknown. The receptor comes from a man aged 45-65 years who received an inactivated influenza vaccine. Sequencing used PBMCs from blood, obtained less than 6 days after vaccination. The rearrangement links TRBV24-1 to TRBJ2-3; the match to TRBD2 covers 7 bases. This CDR3 reads CATSERLARKPDTQYF. For the CDR3, the DNA is TGTGCCACCAGTGAACGACTAGCCCGCAAGCCAGATACGCAGTATTTT.